This T cell receptor beta chain was profiled in a study of CD8+CD57+ T cells in acquired aplastic anemia (dated by TCRdb to the late 2010s). Study-level background: A mean of about 3.2 ug of DNA, ranging from roughly 0.18 to 30 ug, was extracted from sorted CD4+ and CD8+ cells. A CD8+CD57+ expansion meant a frequency higher than the mean frequency seen in healthy subjects.

For CDR1 and CDR2, the germline V gene (reference sequence) lists WNHNN and SYGVQD. V was cut back by 0 bases and J by 6 bases, leaving a gap of 10 bases between them. Including cysteine and phenylalanine, the CDR3 has 14 amino acids. Only CDR3 DNA is held: 42 bases, read in frame from base 1. Genomic DNA served as template for TCR beta VDJ combination and CDR3 sequence profiling. An Illumina HiSeq 2000 was used for TCR repertoire sequencing. The published analysis was carried out like this. Repertoire assessment relied on Simpson's diversity index, CDR3 size and DJ length profiles, and TRBV/TRBJ rearrangement plots. The most abundant DNA sequence in the deep sequencing data was defined as the immunodominant clone. CDR3 amino acid sequences were screened for sharing across subjects and were compared with published repertoires and the VDJdb database. TCRdb applied fastp at Q25 and MiXCR to the public reads, then kept only in-frame beta chains. When rows share a CDR3 protein, they turn into one entry using the most common DNA and genes. The V and J calls and clone size are TCRdb's, not the authors'. The sample table holds over 150,000 distinct CDR3 sequences, of which less than 60% were seen once. About 12% of the sample rests with the top ten.

With respect to this clonotype: Its antigen specificity is not known. No much larger clone is present one base from it, and per-base qualities are unavailable.

Patients chosen for sequencing had shown expansion of CD8+CD57+ cells by flow cytometry. Severe acquired aplastic anemia was diagnosed in all patients according to International Study of Aplastic Anemia and Agranulocytosis and Camitta criteria. No therapy had been received by the patients at the time of blood sampling. In this study, sorted CD4+ and CD8+ T cells from the blood of healthy subjects and of severe aplastic anemia patients had their TCR repertoires deep-sequenced. Patients were enrolled in the USA under clinicaltrials.gov protocols 00001620, 01623167, 00001397, 00071045, 00081523 and 00961064. Ficoll-Paque density gradient centrifugation was used to isolate peripheral blood mononuclear cells. Before DNA extraction, CD4+ and CD8+ T cells were sorted by FACS or by magnetic beads. Study-wide conclusions, independent of this receptor: Although roughly 30 CD8+ CDR3 sequences were shared by patients and controls, these sequences appeared highly expressed in patients and within the immunodominant clones of patients. No significant difference in CD8+ Simpson's diversity was found between patients and healthy controls (P=0.060).

Recombination connected TRBV10-1 to TRBJ2-3; the D gene assignment is ambiguous. Sequencing was performed on sorted CD4+, CD8+, or CD8+CD57+ T cells (not recorded which) from PBMCs. This sequence originates from a human donor with aplastic anemia. The DNA reads as follows: TGCGCCAGCAGTGAGTCGCGACCGGTCGATACGCAGTATTTT. It translates as CASSESRPVDTQYF.